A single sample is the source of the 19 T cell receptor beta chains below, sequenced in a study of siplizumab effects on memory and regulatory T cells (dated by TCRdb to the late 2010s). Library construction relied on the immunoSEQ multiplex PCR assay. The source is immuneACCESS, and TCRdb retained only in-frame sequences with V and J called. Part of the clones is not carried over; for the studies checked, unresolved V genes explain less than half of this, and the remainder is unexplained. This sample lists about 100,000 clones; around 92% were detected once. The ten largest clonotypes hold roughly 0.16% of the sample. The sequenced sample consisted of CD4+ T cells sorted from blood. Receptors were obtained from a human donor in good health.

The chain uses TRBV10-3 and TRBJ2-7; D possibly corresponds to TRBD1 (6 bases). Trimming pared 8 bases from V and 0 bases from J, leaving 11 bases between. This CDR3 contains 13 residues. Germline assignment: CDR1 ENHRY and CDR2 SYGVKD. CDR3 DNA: TGTGCCATCGGGGGCCGCGTCTCCTACGAGCAGTACTTC. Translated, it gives CAIGGRVSYEQYF.

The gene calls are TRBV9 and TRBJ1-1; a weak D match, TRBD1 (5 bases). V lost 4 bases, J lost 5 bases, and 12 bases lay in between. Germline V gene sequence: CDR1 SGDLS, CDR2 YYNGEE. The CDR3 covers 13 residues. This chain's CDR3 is CASSLGGGTEAFF. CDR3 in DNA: TGTGCCAGCAGCCTGGGGGGAGGGACTGAAGCTTTCTTT.

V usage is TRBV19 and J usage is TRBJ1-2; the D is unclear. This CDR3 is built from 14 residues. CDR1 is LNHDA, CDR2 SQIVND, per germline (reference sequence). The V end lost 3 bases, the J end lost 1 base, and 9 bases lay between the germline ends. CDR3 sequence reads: CASSMEVYNYGYTF. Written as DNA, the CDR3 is TGTGCCAGTAGTATGGAGGTTTATAACTATGGCTACACCTTC. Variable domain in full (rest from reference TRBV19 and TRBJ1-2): DGGITQSPKYLFRKEGQNVTLSCEQNLNHDAMYWYRQDPGQGLRLIYYSQIVNDFQKGDIAEGYSVSREKKESFPLTVTSAQKNPTAFYLCASSMEVYNYGYTFGSGTRLTVV.

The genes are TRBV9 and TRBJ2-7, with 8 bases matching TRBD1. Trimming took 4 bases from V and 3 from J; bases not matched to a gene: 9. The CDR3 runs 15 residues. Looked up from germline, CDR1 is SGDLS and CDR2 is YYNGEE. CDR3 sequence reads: CASSPGPQGVYEQYF. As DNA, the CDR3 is TGTGCCAGCAGCCCAGGGCCACAGGGGGTCTACGAGCAGTACTTC.

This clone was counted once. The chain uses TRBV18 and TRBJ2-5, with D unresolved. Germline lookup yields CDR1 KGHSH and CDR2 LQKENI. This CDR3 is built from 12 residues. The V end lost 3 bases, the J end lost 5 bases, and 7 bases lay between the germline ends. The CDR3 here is CASSPTGETQYF. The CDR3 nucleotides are TGTGCCAGCTCACCGACGGGTGAGACCCAGTACTTC.

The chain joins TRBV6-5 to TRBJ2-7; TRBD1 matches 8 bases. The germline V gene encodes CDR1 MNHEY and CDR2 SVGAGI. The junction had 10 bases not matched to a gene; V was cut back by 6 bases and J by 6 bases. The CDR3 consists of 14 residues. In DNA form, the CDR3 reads TGTGCCAGCAGACCGACAGGGGAGGCCCGCGAGCAGTACTTC. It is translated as CASRPTGEAREQYF.

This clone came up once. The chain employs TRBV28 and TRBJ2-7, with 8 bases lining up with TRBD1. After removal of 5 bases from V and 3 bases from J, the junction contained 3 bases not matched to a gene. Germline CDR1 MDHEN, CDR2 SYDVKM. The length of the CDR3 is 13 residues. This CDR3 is CASSPTGGYEQYF. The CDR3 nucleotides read TGTGCCAGCAGTCCTACAGGGGGCTACGAGCAGTACTTC. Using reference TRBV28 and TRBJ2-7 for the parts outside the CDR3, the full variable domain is DVKVTQSSRYLVKRTGEKVFLECVQDMDHENMFWYRQDPGLGLRLIYFSYDVKMKEKGDIPEGYSVSREKKERFSLILESASTNQTSMYLCASSPTGGYEQYFGPGTRLTVT.

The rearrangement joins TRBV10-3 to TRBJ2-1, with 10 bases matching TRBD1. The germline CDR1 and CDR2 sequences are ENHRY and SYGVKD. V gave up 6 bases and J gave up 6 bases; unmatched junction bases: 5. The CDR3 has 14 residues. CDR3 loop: CAIRGQGKSNEQFF. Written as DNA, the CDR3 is TGTGCCATCAGGGGACAGGGGAAAAGCAATGAGCAGTTCTTC.

The CDR3: CAWSVGGGANVLTF. As DNA, the CDR3 is TGTGCCTGGAGTGTCGGTGGAGGGGCCAACGTCCTGACTTTC. J is TRBJ2-6 and V is TRBV30; D gene ambiguous. The CDR3 totals 14 residues. Deletions cut 0 bases from V and 4 bases from J, with 7 bases between. The germline V gene has CDR1 GTSNPN and CDR2 SVGIG (reference sequence).

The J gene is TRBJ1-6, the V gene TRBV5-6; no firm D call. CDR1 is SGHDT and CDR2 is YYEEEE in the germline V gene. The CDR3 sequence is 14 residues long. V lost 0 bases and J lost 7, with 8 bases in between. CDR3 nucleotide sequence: TGTGCCAGCAGCTTGGACCAGACCAATTCACCCCTCCACTTT. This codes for CASSLDQTNSPLHF. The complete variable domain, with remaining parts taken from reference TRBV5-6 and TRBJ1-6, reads DAGVTQSPTHLIKTRGQQVTLRCSPKSGHDTVSWYQQALGQGPQFIFQYYEEEERQRGNFPDRFSGHQFPNYSSELNVNALLLGDSALYLCASSLDQTNSPLHFGNGTRLTVT.

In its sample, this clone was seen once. In DNA, the CDR3 is TGTGCCAGCAGGCCCCCCCTTGGAGCGGAGACCCAGTACTTC. It translates to CASRPPLGAETQYF. This chain connects TRBV6-6 to TRBJ2-5, with D unresolved. Trimming removed 6 bases at V and 5 bases at J, with 16 bases between. This CDR3 region has 14 residues. Germline CDR1 MNHNY, CDR2 SVGAGI (reference sequence).

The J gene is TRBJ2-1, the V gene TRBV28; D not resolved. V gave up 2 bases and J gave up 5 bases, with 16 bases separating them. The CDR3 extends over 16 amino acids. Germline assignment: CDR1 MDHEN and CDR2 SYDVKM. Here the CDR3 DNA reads TGTGCCAGCAGTTTAAGGGCATCCTCTAGGCACAATGAGCAGTTCTTC. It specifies CASSLRASSRHNEQFF.

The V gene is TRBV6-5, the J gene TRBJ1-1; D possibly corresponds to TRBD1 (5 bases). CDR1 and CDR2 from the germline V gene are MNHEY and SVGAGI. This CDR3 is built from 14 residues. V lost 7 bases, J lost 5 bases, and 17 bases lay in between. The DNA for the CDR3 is TGTGCCAGCACCTCCATCGGGGGAAGGACTGAAGCTTTCTTT. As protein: CASTSIGGRTEAFF.

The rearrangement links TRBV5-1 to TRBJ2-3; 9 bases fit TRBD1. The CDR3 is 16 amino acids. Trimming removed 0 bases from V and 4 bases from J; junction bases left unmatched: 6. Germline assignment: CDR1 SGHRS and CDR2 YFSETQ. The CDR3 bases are TGCGCCAGCAGCTTGGCTTCGGGACAGGGTGCAGATACGCAGTATTTT. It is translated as CASSLASGQGADTQYF.

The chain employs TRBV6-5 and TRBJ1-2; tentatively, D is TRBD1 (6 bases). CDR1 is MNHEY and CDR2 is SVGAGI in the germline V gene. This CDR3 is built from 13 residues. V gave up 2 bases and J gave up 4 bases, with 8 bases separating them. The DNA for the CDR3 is TGTGCCAGCAGTTACGACAGGAGCTATGGCTACACCTTC. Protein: CASSYDRSYGYTF.

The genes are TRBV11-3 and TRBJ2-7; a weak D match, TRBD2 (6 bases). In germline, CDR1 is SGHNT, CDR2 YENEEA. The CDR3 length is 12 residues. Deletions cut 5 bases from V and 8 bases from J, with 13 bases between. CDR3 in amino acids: CASSRTGLQQYF. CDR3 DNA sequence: TGTGCCAGCAGCCGGACTGGACTACAGCAGTACTTC.

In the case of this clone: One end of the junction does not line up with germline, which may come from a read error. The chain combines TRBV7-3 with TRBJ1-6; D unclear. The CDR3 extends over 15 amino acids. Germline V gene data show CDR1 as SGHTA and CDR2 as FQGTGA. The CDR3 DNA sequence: TGTGCCAGCAGCTTAATGTCCTCCGATAATTCACCCCTCCACTTT. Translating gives CASSLMSSDNSPLHF.

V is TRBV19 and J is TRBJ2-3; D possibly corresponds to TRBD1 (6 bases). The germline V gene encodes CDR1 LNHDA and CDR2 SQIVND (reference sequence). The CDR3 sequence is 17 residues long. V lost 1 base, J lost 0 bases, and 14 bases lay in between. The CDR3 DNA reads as TGTGCCAGTAGTATAGTTGGACAGATGATTAGCACAGATACGCAGTATTTT. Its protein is CASSIVGQMISTDTQYF. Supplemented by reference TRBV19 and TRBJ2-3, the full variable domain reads DGGITQSPKYLFRKEGQNVTLSCEQNLNHDAMYWYRQDPGQGLRLIYYSQIVNDFQKGDIAEGYSVSREKKESFPLTVTSAQKNPTAFYLCASSIVGQMISTDTQYFGPGTRLTVL.

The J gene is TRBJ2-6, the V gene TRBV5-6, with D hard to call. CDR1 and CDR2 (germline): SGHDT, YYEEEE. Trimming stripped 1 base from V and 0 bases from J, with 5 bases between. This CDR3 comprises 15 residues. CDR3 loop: CASSLTASGANVLTF. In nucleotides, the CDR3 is TGTGCCAGCAGCTTGACAGCCTCTGGGGCCAACGTCCTGACTTTC.